The sequence of this T cell receptor (beta chain) was determined in a study of T cells expressing NK-cell markers. From the 5' RACE reads, TCRdb lists one entry per CDR3 protein and no DNA. Its table lists 500,000 to 600,000 distinct CDR3 sequences. Study results and caveats: The same clonotypes also predominated in the CD3+CD56-NKG2C+ fraction of several donors.

As to this clonotype: Its target is unknown.

Specimen: blood T cells: a sorted CD56 or NKG2C T cell subset, CD4+ or CD8+ T cells, or bulk PBMC T cells (not recorded which). The receptor's source is a man between 18 and 35 years old in good health.

This CDR3 is CASSYSSPGADTQYF. V gene TRBV6-5 combines with J gene TRBJ2-3; the TCRdb D gene call, TRBD1, has no DNA to confirm it. The V gene's germline CDR1 is MNHEY and CDR2 SVGAGI. CDR3 size: 15 residues.